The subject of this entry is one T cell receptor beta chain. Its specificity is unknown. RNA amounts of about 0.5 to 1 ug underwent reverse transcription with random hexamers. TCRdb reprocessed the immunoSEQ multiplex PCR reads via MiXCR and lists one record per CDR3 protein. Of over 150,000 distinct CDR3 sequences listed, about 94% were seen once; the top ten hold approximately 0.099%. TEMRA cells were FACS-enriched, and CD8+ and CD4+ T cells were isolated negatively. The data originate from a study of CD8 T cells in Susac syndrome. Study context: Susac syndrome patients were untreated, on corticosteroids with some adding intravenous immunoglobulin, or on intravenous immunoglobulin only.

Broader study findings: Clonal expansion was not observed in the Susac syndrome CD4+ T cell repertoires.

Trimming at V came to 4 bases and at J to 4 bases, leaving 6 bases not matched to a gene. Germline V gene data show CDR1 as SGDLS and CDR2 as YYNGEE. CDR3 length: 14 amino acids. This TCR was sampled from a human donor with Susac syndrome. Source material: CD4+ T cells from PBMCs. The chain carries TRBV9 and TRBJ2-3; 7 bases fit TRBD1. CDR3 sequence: CASSFRGRPDTQYF. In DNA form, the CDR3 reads TGTGCCAGCAGCTTTAGGGGGCGCCCAGATACGCAGTATTTT.